This passage covers 8 T cell receptor beta chains from one sample sequenced in a study of breast tumors, draining lymph nodes, adjacent tissues. Axillary draining lymph nodes of breast cancer patients supplied the node samples. One entry per CDR3 protein results from TCRdb running MiXCR on the multiplex PCR reads. The table records approximately 130,000 distinct CDR3 sequences, over 20% of them present only once. The specimen sequenced was axillary lymph node tissue. The receptor set was obtained from a female donor with breast cancer. Some clones in this sample may be carry-over from other donors' samples.

This clonotype was seen repeatedly, ten times or more. CDR3 in amino acids: CASSLSGTETQYF. The DNA for the CDR3 is TGTGCCAGCAGCTTGTCGGGGACTGAGACCCAGTACTTC. The rearrangement uses TRBV7-9 and TRBJ2-5; D might be TRBD2 (6 bases). The germline V gene encodes CDR1 SEHNR and CDR2 FQNEAQ (reference sequence). The CDR3 extends over 13 amino acids. The germline V and J ends were trimmed by 3 bases and 5 bases, with 10 bases remaining between them. The whole variable domain, filled in from reference TRBV7-9 and TRBJ2-5, reads DTGVSQNPRHKITKRGQNVTFRCDPISEHNRLYWYRQTLGQGPEFLTYFQNEAQLEKSRLLSDRFSAERPKGSFSTLEIQRTEQGDSAMYLCASSLSGTETQYFGPGTRLLVL.

This clonotype has at least ten counts. The chain recombines TRBV30 with TRBJ2-3; no reliable D call. V was shortened by 0 bases and J by 2 bases, with 9 bases between the two germline ends. Germline lookup yields CDR1 GTSNPN and CDR2 SVGIG (reference sequence). The CDR3 spans 14 residues. CDR3 protein: CAWSVGSNTDTQYF. CDR3 DNA sequence: TGTGCCTGGAGTGTAGGCAGTAACACAGATACGCAGTATTTT.

This clonotype was counted a few times. The rearrangement joins TRBV18 to TRBJ2-5, with a possible D match to TRBD1 (6 bases). The CDR3 consists of 14 residues. The germline V gene has CDR1 KGHSH and CDR2 LQKENI. V lost 1 base and J lost 2, with 8 bases in between. CDR3 bases: TGTGCCAGCTCACCACGCGGACAGCAAGAGACCCAGTACTTC. Translation: CASSPRGQQETQYF.

This clonotype was observed at least ten times. The chain recombines TRBV6-1 with TRBJ2-2; either TRBD1 or TRBD2 may supply D (7 bases each). The germline gives CDR1 MNHNS, CDR2 SASEGT. This CDR3 contains 15 residues. V lost 7 bases to trimming and J lost 4 bases, with 16 bases between them. The CDR3 bases are TGTGCCAGCACAGCGGGACAGTCGGGCACCGGGGAGCTGTTTTTT. Amino acid sequence: CASTAGQSGTGELFF.

This clonotype showed up many times. The chain carries TRBV2 and TRBJ1-3; 10 nucleotides agree with TRBD1. V was pared by 4 bases and J by 8 bases, with 2 bases of the junction left unmatched. The CDR3 runs to 13 residues. The germline V gene has CDR1 SNHLY and CDR2 FYNNEI. CDR3 bases: TGTGCCAGCAGTGGGGACAGGGGTGACACCATATATTTT. Translation gives CASSGDRGDTIYF. The entire variable domain, with the rest obtained from reference TRBV2 and TRBJ1-3, is as follows: EPEVTQTPSHQVTQMGQEVILRCVPISNHLYFYWYRQILGQKVEFLVSFYNNEISEKSEIFDDQFSVERPDGSNFTLKIRSTKLEDSAMYFCASSGDRGDTIYFGEGSWLTVV.

In this sample, this clonotype turned up many times. The chain links TRBV2 to TRBJ1-4, with D uncertain. This CDR3 is 14 amino acids long. The V gene lost 6 bases and the J gene lost 4 bases, with 12 bases spanning the gap. From germline, CDR1 is SNHLY and CDR2 FYNNEI. The CDR3 is CASRRRQFNEKLFF. CDR3 DNA sequence: TGTGCCAGCAGACGACGGCAATTTAATGAAAAACTGTTTTTT.

In its sample, this clonotype was seen many times. This chain uses TRBV2 with TRBJ2-7; TRBD1 might be the D (5 bases). Germline V gene sequence: CDR1 SNHLY, CDR2 FYNNEI. Trimming left V 7 bases short and J 0 bases short, with 13 bases between. CDR3 length: 14 amino acids. The CDR3 sequence: CASTLRESSYEQYF. Written as DNA, the CDR3 is TGTGCCAGCACGCTCAGGGAAAGCTCCTACGAGCAGTACTTC.

This clonotype was detected many times. V gene TRBV5-1 combines with J gene TRBJ2-2, with 10 bases aligning to TRBD1. With V trimmed by 2 bases and J by 5 bases, 6 bases remained unmatched. Germline loops: CDR1 SGHRS, CDR2 YFSETQ. The CDR3 has 16 amino acids. CDR3 loop: CASSFYGTGETGELFF. DNA for the CDR3: TGCGCCAGCAGCTTTTACGGGACAGGGGAGACCGGGGAGCTGTTTTTT.